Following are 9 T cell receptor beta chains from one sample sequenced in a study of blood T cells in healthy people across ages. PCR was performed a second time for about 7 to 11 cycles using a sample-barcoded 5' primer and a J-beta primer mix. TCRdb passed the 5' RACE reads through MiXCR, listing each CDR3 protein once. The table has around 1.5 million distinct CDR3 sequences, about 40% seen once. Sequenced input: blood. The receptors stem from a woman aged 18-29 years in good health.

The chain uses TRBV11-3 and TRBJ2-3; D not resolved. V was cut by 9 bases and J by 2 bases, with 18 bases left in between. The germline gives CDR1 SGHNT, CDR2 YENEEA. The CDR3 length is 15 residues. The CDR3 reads CARRPPRVPTDTQYF. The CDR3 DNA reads TGTGCCAGGAGGCCACCTAGGGTACCCACAGATACGCAGTATTTT.

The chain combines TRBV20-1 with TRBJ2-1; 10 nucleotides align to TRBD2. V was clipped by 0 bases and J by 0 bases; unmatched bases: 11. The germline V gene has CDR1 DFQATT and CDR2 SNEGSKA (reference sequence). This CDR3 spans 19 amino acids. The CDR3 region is CSARDLGLAEKSSYNEQFF. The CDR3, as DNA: TGCAGTGCTAGAGATTTAGGACTAGCGGAGAAAAGCTCCTACAATGAGCAGTTCTTC.

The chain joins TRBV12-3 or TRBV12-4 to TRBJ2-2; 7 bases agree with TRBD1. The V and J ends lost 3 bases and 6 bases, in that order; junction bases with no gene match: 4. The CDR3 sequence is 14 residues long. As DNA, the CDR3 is TGTGCCAGCAGTTTTGAGGGGGCGCCCGGGGAGCTGTTTTTT. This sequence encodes CASSFEGAPGELFF.

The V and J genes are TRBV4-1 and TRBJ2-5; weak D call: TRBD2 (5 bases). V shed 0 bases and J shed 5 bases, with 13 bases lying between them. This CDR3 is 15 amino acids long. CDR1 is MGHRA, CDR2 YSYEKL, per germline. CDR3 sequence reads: CASSQEFRRPETQYF. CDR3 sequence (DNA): TGCGCCAGCAGCCAAGAATTCAGGAGGCCTGAGACCCAGTACTTC.

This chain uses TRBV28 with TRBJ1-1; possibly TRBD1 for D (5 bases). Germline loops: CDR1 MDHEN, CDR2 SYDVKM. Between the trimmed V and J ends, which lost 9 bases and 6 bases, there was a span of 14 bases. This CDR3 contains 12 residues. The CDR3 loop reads CARDNARAEAFF. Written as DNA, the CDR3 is TGTGCCAGGGACAACGCAAGAGCTGAAGCTTTCTTT.

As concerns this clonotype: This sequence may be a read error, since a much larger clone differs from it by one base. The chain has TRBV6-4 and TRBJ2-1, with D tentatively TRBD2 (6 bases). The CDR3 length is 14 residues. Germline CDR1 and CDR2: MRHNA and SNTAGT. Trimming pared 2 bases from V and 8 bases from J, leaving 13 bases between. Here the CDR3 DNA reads TGTGCCAGCAGTGACCCAGCGGGTGGGGATGAGCAGTTCTTC. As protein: CASSDPAGGDEQFF.

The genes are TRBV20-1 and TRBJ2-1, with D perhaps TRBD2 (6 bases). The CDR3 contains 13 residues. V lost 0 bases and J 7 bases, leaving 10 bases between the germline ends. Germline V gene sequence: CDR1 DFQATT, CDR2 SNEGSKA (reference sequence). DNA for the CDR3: TGCAGTGCTAGAGACTCGGGGGTAAATGAGCAGTTCTTC. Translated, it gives CSARDSGVNEQFF.

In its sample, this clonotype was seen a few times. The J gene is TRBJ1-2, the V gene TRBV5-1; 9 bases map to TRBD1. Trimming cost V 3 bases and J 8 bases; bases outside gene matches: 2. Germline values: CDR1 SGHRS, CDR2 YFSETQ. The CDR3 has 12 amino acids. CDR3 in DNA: TGCGCCAGCAGCTGGGGACAGGGAGGCTACACCTTC. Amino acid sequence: CASSWGQGGYTF.

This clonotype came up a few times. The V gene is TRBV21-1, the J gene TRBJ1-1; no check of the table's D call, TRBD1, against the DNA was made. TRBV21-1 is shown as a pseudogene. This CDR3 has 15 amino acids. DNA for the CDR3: TGTGCCAGCAGCAAAGTGACAGGGGTGGACACTGAAGCTTTCTTT. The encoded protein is CASSKVTGVDTEAFF.